Described below is a single T cell receptor beta chain sequence and its context. This record belongs to a study of T cells after somatic rescue of genetic block. This table comes from immunoSEQ multiplex PCR, and its TCRdb copy is limited to in-frame clones, with some not included. Among around 57,000 clones listed, roughly 96% were seen once. CDR1 and CDR2 (germline): KGHSH, LQKENI. V lost 2 bases and J lost 5; bases outside the gene matches: 7. The CDR3 has 15 amino acids. This receptor was identified in a child under two years old. The sample was peripheral blood mononuclear cells (PBMCs). The rearrangement uses TRBV18 and TRBJ2-3; TRBD1 matches at 7 bases. The CDR3 DNA is TGTGCCAGCTCACCAGCGACAGGGTATGGAGATACGCAGTATTTT. Translation: CASSPATGYGDTQYF.